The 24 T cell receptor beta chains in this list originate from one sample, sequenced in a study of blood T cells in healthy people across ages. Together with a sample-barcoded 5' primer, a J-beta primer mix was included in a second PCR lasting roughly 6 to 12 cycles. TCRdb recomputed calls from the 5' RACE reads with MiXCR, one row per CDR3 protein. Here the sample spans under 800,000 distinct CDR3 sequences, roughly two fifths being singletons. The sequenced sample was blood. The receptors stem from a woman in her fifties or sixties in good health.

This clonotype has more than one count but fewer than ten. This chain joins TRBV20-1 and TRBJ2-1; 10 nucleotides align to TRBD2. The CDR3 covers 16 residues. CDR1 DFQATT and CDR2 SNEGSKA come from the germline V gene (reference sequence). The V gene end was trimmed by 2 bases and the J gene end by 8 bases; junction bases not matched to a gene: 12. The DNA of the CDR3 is TGCAGTGCTAGACAGAGGGAACTAGCGGGGCTTGATGAGCAGTTCTTC. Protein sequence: CSARQRELAGLDEQFF.

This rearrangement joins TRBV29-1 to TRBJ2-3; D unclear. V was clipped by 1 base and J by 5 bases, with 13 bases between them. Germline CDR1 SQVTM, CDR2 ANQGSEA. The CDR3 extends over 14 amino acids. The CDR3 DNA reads TGCAGCGTTGAAGGTGGCCGGGCTATAGATACGCAGTATTTT. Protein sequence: CSVEGGRAIDTQYF.

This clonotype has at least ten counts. The CDR3 DNA reads as TGTGCCAGCAGCCAAGACCCGAGGGGGACTAGCGGGGGGGACCAAGAGACCCAGTACTTC. Its protein product is CASSQDPRGTSGGDQETQYF. The chain is built from TRBV4-2 and TRBJ2-5, with 16 positions matching TRBD2. This CDR3 region has 20 residues. Germline trimming cut 0 bases from V and 0 bases from J; bases unmatched to any gene: 7. The V gene's germline CDR1 is LGHNA and CDR2 YNFKEQ.

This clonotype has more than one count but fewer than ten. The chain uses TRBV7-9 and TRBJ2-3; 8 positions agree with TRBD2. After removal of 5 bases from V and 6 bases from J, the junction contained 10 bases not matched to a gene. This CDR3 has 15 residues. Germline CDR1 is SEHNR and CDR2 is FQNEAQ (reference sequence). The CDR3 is CASSLVGLGYDTQYF. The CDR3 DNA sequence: TGTGCCAGCAGCCTGGTGGGACTAGGTTACGATACGCAGTATTTT.

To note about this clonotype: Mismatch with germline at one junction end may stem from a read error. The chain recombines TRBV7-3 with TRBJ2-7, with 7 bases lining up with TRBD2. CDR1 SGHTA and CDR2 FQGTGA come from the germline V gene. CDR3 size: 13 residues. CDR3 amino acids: CASSTTSVNERYF. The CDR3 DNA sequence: TGTGCCAGCAGCACTACTAGCGTCAATGAGCGGTACTTC.

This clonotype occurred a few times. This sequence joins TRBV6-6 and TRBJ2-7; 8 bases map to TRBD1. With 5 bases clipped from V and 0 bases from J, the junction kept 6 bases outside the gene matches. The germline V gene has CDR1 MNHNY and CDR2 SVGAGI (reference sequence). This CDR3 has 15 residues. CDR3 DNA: TGTGCCAGCAGTGCAGGGGGCGCTCGCTCCTACGAGCAGTACTTC. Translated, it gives CASSAGGARSYEQYF.

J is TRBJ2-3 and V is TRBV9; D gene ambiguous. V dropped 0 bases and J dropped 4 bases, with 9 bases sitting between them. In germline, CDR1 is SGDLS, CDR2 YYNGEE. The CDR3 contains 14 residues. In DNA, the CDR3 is TGTGCCAGCAGCGTAGGTAATGCCGCAGATACGCAGTATTTT. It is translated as CASSVGNAADTQYF.

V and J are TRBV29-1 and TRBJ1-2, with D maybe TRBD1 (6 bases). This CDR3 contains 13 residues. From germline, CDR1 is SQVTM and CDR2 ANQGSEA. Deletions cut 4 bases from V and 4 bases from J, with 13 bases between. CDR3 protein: CSVVDSRVYGYTF. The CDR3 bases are TGCAGCGTTGTGGACAGCCGGGTCTATGGCTACACCTTC.

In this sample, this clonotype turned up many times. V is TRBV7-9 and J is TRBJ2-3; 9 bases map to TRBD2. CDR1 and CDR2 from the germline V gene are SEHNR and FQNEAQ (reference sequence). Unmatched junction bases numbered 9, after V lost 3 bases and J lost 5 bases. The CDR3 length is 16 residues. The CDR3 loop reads CASSFLAGLDGDTQYF. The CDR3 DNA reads TGTGCCAGCAGCTTCCTAGCGGGGCTTGATGGAGATACGCAGTATTTT.

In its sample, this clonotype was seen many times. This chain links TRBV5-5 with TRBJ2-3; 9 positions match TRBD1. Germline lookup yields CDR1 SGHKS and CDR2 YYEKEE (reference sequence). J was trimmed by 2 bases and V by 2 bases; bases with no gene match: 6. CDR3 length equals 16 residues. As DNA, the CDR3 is TGTGCCAGCAGCTTTGGGGGACAGGGTCCCACAGATACGCAGTATTTT. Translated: CASSFGGQGPTDTQYF.

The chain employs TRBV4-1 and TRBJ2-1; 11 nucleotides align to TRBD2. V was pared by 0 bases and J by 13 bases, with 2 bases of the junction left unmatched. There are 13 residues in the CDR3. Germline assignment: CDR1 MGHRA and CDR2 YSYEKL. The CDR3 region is CASSQDTSGRQFF. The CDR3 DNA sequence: TGCGCCAGCAGCCAAGATACTAGCGGGAGACAGTTCTTC.

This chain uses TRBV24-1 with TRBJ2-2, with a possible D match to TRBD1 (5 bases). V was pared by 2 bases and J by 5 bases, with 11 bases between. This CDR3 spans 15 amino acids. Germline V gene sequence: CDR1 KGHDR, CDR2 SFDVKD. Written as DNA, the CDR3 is TGTGCCACCAGTGATTCAGTTGACAGTACCGGGGAGCTGTTTTTT. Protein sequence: CATSDSVDSTGELFF.

The CDR3 DNA sequence: TGTGCCAGCACGGGACAGATGAACACTGAAGCTTTCTTT. Amino acid sequence: CASTGQMNTEAFF. The J gene is TRBJ1-1, the V gene TRBV27; 7 bases are a match to TRBD1. The CDR3 has 13 amino acids. Germline CDR1 reads MNHEY; CDR2 reads SMNVEV (reference sequence). The V and J ends lost 7 bases and 0 bases, in that order; junction bases with no gene match: 2.

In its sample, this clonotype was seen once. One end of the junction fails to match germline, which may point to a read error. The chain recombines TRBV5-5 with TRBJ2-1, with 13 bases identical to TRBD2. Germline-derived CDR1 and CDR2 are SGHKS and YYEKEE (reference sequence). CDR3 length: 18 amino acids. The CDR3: CASGLRELGLAGSNEQFF. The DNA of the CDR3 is TGTGCCAGCGGCTTGAGGGAGCTGGGACTAGCGGGGTCCAATGAGCAGTTCTTC.

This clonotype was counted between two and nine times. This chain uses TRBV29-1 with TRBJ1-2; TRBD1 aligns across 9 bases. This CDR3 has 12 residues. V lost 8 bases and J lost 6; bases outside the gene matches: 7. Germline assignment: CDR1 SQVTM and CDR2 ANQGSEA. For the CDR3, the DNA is TGCAGCTCAAGACAGGGGGGGGATGGCTACACCTTC. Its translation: CSSRQGGDGYTF.

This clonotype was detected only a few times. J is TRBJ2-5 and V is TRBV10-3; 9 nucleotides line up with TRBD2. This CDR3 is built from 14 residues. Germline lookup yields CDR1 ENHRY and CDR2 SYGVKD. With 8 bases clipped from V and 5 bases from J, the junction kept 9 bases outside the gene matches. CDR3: CAIGPAGGPETQYF. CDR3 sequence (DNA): TGTGCCATCGGACCCGCGGGAGGGCCCGAGACCCAGTACTTC.

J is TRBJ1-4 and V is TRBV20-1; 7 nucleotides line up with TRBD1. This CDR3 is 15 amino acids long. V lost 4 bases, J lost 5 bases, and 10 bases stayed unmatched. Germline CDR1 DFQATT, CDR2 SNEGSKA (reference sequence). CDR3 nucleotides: TGCAGTGCTATGGGCCGGGGGACAGAGAATGAAAAACTGTTTTTT. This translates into CSAMGRGTENEKLFF.

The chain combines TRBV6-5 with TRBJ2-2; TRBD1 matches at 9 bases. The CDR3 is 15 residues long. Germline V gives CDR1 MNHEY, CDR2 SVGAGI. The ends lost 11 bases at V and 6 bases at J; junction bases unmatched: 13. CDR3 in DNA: TGTGCCGTTGCAATTGGGACAGGGTTTCCCGGGGAGCTGTTTTTT. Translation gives CAVAIGTGFPGELFF.

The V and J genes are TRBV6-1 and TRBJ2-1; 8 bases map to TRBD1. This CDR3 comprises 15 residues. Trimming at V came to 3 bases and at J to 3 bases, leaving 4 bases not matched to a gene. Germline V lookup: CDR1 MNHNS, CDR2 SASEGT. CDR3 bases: TGTGCCAGCAGTGATCAGGGGGCTCACTACAATGAGCAGTTCTTC. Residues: CASSDQGAHYNEQFF.

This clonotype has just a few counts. CDR3 nucleotide sequence: TGTGCCACCACCTGGCCCTCGGAGCACTATGGCTACACCTTC. It is translated as CATTWPSEHYGYTF. V usage is TRBV24-1 and J usage is TRBJ1-2; D is unclear. Trimming removed 8 bases at V and 3 bases at J, with 15 bases between. The CDR3 runs 14 residues. Germline V lookup: CDR1 KGHDR, CDR2 SFDVKD.

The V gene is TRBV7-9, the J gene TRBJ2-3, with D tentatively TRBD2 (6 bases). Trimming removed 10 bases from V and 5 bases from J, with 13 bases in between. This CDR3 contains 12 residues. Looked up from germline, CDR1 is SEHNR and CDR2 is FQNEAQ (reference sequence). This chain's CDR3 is CAIPRGRDTQYF. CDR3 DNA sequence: TGTGCCATCCCCCGGGGGAGAGATACGCAGTATTTT.

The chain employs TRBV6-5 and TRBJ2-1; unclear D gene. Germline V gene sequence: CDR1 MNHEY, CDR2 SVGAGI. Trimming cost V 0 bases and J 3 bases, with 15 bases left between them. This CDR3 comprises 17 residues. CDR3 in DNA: TGTGCCAGCAGTTACTCGAATTGGGGAATCGGCTACAATGAGCAGTTCTTC. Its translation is CASSYSNWGIGYNEQFF.

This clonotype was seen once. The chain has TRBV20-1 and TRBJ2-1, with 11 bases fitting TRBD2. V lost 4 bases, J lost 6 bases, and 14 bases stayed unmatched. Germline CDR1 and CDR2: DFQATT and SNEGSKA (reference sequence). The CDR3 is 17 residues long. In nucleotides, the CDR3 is TGCAGTGCTACTCCACTCGCGACTAGCGGGGTCAGCAATGAGCAGTTCTTC. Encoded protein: CSATPLATSGVSNEQFF.

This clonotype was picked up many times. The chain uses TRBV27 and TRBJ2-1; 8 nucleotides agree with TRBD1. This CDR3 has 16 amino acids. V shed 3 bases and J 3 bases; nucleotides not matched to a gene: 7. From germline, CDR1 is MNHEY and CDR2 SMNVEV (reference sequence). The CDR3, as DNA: TGTGCCAGCAGTTTTGCGACAGGGGCTTTCTACAATGAGCAGTTCTTC. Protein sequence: CASSFATGAFYNEQFF.